The clone carrying this T cell receptor (beta chain) has more than one count but fewer than ten. These data belong to a study of blood T cell repertoires in COVID-19. In the authors' methods: The authors estimated nucleated cell counts from reference gene primer amplification. Assay: immunoSEQ multiplex PCR; the TCRdb copy retains only in-frame clones and omits some. V, J and clone size are taken as reported in that table, and D and trimming were inferred from the DNA itself. The repertoire includes approximately 250,000 clones, more than 70% of them detected once, and under 2.5% sits in the top ten. The CDR3 runs to 15 residues. The V gene lost 3 bases and the J gene lost 0 bases, with 9 bases spanning the gap. The germline V gene encodes CDR1 SGHTA and CDR2 FQGTGA. Ages ranged from about 18 to 89 years, with residence in around 24 US areas.

Sequenced input: PBMCs or T cells enriched from blood (not recorded which). This TCR was sampled from a woman in her sixties in a cohort exposed to, infected with or recovered from COVID-19 (not recorded which). The chain is built from TRBV7-3 and TRBJ1-3, with no clear D. The CDR3 reads CASSLRGNSGNTIYF. The CDR3 DNA sequence: TGTGCCAGCAGCTTGAGAGGGAACTCTGGAAACACCATATATTTT.